The 27 T cell receptor beta chains reported below all come from one sample, sequenced in a study of regulatory T cells in long-lasting Graves disease. Time point given: newly diagnosed GD, antithyroid drugs for less than 3 months. The TCR library was prepared using RNA isolated from PBMCs. With iRepertoire HTBI primers and Arm-PCR of CDR3 regions, TCR beta libraries were built. Using its own MiXCR run on the multiplex PCR reads, TCRdb lists one record per CDR3 protein. The profile shows 350,000 to 400,000 distinct CDR3 sequences, around 15% of them singletons. Sequences were derived from peripheral blood mononuclear cells (PBMCs), sampled at new diagnosis, from a patient treated with antithyroid drugs. These receptor sequences come from a female donor with Graves disease.

This clonotype occurred a few times. The genes are TRBV28 and TRBJ1-6; D unresolved. The V gene's germline CDR1 is MDHEN and CDR2 SYDVKM. V lost 8 bases, J lost 5 bases, and 19 bases lay in between. The CDR3 runs to 16 residues. Here the CDR3 DNA reads TGTGCCAGCGCCCGTCTAGCAGGACCCAATAATTCACCCCTCCACTTT. Translated, it gives CASARLAGPNNSPLHF.

Concerning this clonotype: This is likely an artifact of a read error, given a far larger clone one base away. This rearrangement joins TRBV7-9 to TRBJ2-1; D is possibly TRBD1 or TRBD2 (5 bases each). This CDR3 spans 14 amino acids. V was cut by 2 bases and J by 4 bases, with 9 bases left in between. From germline, CDR1 is SEHNR and CDR2 FQNEAQ (reference sequence). The CDR3 loop reads CASSLPGPYNEQFF. The CDR3 DNA sequence: TGTGCCAGCAGCTTACCGGGACCATACAATGAGCAGTTCTTC.

This clonotype was counted only a few times. CDR3 DNA sequence: TGCAGCGTTGGTGGCAGGCAAGCGAACACCGGGGAGCTGTTTTTT. This gives the protein CSVGGRQANTGELFF. The chain uses TRBV29-1 and TRBJ2-2; D remains unclear. CDR3 size: 15 residues. Looked up from germline, CDR1 is SQVTM and CDR2 is ANQGSEA. The germline V and J ends were trimmed by 4 bases and 0 bases, with 12 bases remaining between them.

This clonotype occurred many times. The chain has TRBV5-1 and TRBJ1-2; 8 bases align to TRBD1. The length of the CDR3 is 12 residues. The germline V gene has CDR1 SGHRS and CDR2 YFSETQ. CDR3: CATRRGLRGYTF. CDR3 sequence (DNA): TGCGCTACCCGCAGGGGGCTGAGAGGCTACACCTTC.

This clonotype appeared many times. The chain links TRBV9 to TRBJ1-1, with 7 positions matching TRBD1. Germline V gene lookup returns CDR1 SGDLS and CDR2 YYNGEE. This CDR3 is built from 15 residues. The trim removed 5 bases at V and 4 bases at J, leaving 11 bases unmatched. The CDR3 DNA is TGTGCCAGCAGGGCACCGACAGGGATGACCACTGAAGCTTTCTTT. Protein sequence: CASRAPTGMTTEAFF.

The V call is TRBV11-2, the J call TRBJ2-5, with D tentatively TRBD1 or TRBD2 (5 bases each). CDR1 is SGHAT and CDR2 is FQNNGV in the germline V gene. The CDR3 has 18 amino acids. Trimming left V 2 bases short and J 1 base short, with 20 bases between. The DNA for the CDR3 is TGTGCCAGCAGCTTAACCGACGACGGGGCTCCGGTCCAAGAGACCCAGTACTTC. This sequence encodes CASSLTDDGAPVQETQYF.

This clonotype was detected many times. This sequence joins TRBV24-1 and TRBJ2-3; D is possibly TRBD2 (5 bases). The CDR3 contains 15 residues. Germline-derived CDR1 and CDR2 are KGHDR and SFDVKD. Trimming shortened V by 1 base and J by 6 bases, and 13 bases separated the two germline ends. CDR3 sequence (DNA): TGTGCCACCAGTGATTTAGTCGATCCGGGGGATACGCAGTATTTT. Its protein is CATSDLVDPGDTQYF.

This clonotype came up many times. The gene calls are TRBV7-3 and TRBJ2-1; unclear D gene. This CDR3 spans 15 amino acids. Germline-derived CDR1 and CDR2 are SGHTA and FQGTGA. Trimming removed 2 bases at V and 9 bases at J, with 17 bases between. The CDR3 is CASSLGVSGTSEQFF. CDR3 DNA sequence: TGTGCCAGCAGCTTAGGGGTCTCAGGTACCAGTGAGCAGTTCTTC.

This clonotype was seen many times. The rearrangement uses TRBV9 and TRBJ1-1, with D maybe TRBD1 (6 bases). The ends were cut back, 3 bases at V and 6 bases at J, with 18 bases in the middle. The CDR3 covers 15 residues. Germline V gene data show CDR1 as SGDLS and CDR2 as YYNGEE. The CDR3, as DNA: TGTGCCAGCAGCGAGGAGGACAGAGTGCAGGCTGAAGCTTTCTTT. This encodes CASSEEDRVQAEAFF.

This clonotype was seen repeatedly, ten times or more. The DNA of the CDR3 is TGTGCCAGCTCAACTCGGACAGGACTGAACACTGAAGCTTTCTTT. Translation gives CASSTRTGLNTEAFF. V usage is TRBV13 and J usage is TRBJ1-1; 7 nucleotides match TRBD1. This CDR3 spans 15 amino acids. From germline, CDR1 is PRHDT and CDR2 FYEKMQ (reference sequence). V was pared by 8 bases and J by 0 bases, with 9 bases of the junction left unmatched.

This CDR3 is CASGVGVSSYNEQFF. CDR3 DNA: TGTGCCTCGGGGGTGGGAGTATCTTCCTACAATGAGCAGTTCTTC. The gene calls are TRBV15 and TRBJ2-1; D may be TRBD2 (6 bases). Germline V lookup: CDR1 LNHNV, CDR2 YYDKDF (reference sequence). V was shortened by 11 bases and J by 1 base, with 18 bases between the two germline ends. This CDR3 is 15 amino acids long.

A word on this clonotype: This may stem from a read error, because a much larger clone lies one nucleotide away. The genes are TRBV12-5 and TRBJ2-1, with TRBD2 identical over 11 bases. The assigned J gene may be wrong: the sequence end matches TRBJ2-5 better. This CDR3 region has 20 residues. Germline V gene lookup returns CDR1 LGHNT and CDR2 FRNRAP. The CDR3 is CTSGQTHLVAGGLDQETQYF. CDR3 in DNA: TGTACTAGTGGTCAAACCCACCTGGTAGCGGGGGGGCTAGACCAAGAGACCCAGTACTTC.

This clonotype was recorded at least ten times. The J gene is TRBJ2-7, the V gene TRBV20-1; possibly TRBD2 for D (5 bases). The CDR3 extends over 15 amino acids. Germline lookup yields CDR1 DFQATT and CDR2 SNEGSKA (reference sequence). V was pared by 3 bases and J by 0 bases, with 15 bases between. The CDR3 loop is CSASMTRDFSYEQYF. Written as DNA, the CDR3 is TGCAGTGCTAGCATGACGAGGGATTTCTCCTACGAGCAGTACTTC.

In this sample, this clonotype turned up many times. The chain is built from TRBV11-2 and TRBJ2-3, with 7 bases aligning to TRBD2. The germline CDR1 and CDR2 sequences are SGHAT and FQNNGV. The CDR3 is 15 residues long. With V trimmed by 6 bases and J by 5 bases, 11 bases remained unmatched. The CDR3 loop is CASRMWAGVKDTQYF. CDR3 in DNA: TGTGCCAGCAGAATGTGGGCGGGAGTGAAAGATACGCAGTATTTT.

This clonotype was detected many times. V usage is TRBV2 and J usage is TRBJ1-4, with 7 bases fitting TRBD1. Trimming removed 5 bases from V and 3 bases from J; junction bases left unmatched: 3. The length of the CDR3 is 14 residues. Germline V lookup: CDR1 SNHLY, CDR2 FYNNEI. CDR3 nucleotide sequence: TGTGCCAGCAGTCGACAGGGACCTAATGAAAAACTGTTTTTT. This translates into CASSRQGPNEKLFF. The whole variable domain, remainder taken from reference TRBV2 and TRBJ1-4, is EPEVTQTPSHQVTQMGQEVILRCVPISNHLYFYWYRQILGQKVEFLVSFYNNEISEKSEIFDDQFSVERPDGSNFTLKIRSTKLEDSAMYFCASSRQGPNEKLFFGSGTQLSVL.

Many counts were recorded for this clonotype. The chain couples TRBV11-1 to TRBJ1-1; no clear D gene. Germline CDR1 SGHAT, CDR2 FQDESV (reference sequence). The CDR3 extends over 12 amino acids. Trimming stripped 3 bases from V and 1 base from J, with 3 bases between. For the CDR3, the DNA is TGTGCCAGCAGCTTTCCGAACACTGAAGCTTTCTTT. It is translated as CASSFPNTEAFF.

This clonotype was seen a handful of times. This likely came from a read error, as a far larger clone is one base away. The chain uses TRBV7-2 and TRBJ2-7, with 16 bases that match TRBD2. CDR3 size: 17 residues. V lost 5 bases and J lost 7; bases outside the gene matches: 11. Germline V gene sequence: CDR1 SGHTA, CDR2 FQGNSA. Written as DNA, the CDR3 is TGTGCCAGCAGCCCTACCTTCGGGACTAGCGGGGGGGGTGAGCAGTACTTC. Amino acid sequence: CASSPTFGTSGGGEQYF.

There are a few counts of this clonotype. The chain employs TRBV19 and TRBJ2-2; 12 nucleotides align to TRBD2. The CDR3 runs to 15 residues. Germline V CDR1 and CDR2: LNHDA, SQIVND (reference sequence). With V trimmed by 6 bases and J by 5 bases, 4 bases remained unmatched. The chain's CDR3 is CASRPGLAGTGELFF. The DNA of the CDR3 is TGTGCCAGTAGGCCTGGACTAGCGGGGACCGGGGAGCTGTTTTTT.

V usage is TRBV19 and J usage is TRBJ1-1; no firm D call. From germline, CDR1 is LNHDA and CDR2 SQIVND (reference sequence). Trimming cost V 4 bases and J 2 bases, with 14 bases left between them. The CDR3 has 15 amino acids. CDR3: CASSNGVGANTEAFF. The CDR3 DNA follows: TGTGCCAGTAGTAACGGTGTGGGAGCAAACACTGAAGCTTTCTTT.

This clonotype was observed many times. V gene TRBV11-2 combines with J gene TRBJ2-5; no clear D. The germline V gene has CDR1 SGHAT and CDR2 FQNNGV. The CDR3 covers 11 residues. V lost 3 bases and J 1 base, leaving 0 bases between the germline ends. Here the CDR3 DNA reads TGTGCCAGCAGCTTCCAAGAGACCCAGTACTTC. Residues: CASSFQETQYF.

This clonotype was recorded at least ten times. The chain joins TRBV6-6 to TRBJ1-1; TRBD1 might be the D (5 bases). Germline CDR1 MNHNY, CDR2 SVGAGI (reference sequence). This CDR3 has 16 amino acids. Trimming cost V 0 bases and J 5 bases, with 16 bases left between them. The CDR3 bases are TGTGCCAGCAGTTACTCGCGGGGGGAGAGGCGGACTGAAGCTTTCTTT. Protein sequence: CASSYSRGERRTEAFF.

This sequence joins TRBV6-2 or TRBV6-3 and TRBJ2-7, with TRBD2 matching 11 bases. CDR1 is MNHEY, CDR2 SVGEGT, per germline. This CDR3 has 15 amino acids. V lost 6 bases to trimming and J lost 6 bases; unmatched junction nucleotides: 10. The CDR3 spells CASSPTTGTSGEQYF. DNA of the CDR3: TGTGCCAGCAGCCCTACTACCGGGACTAGCGGCGAGCAGTACTTC.

The V call is TRBV6-1, the J call TRBJ2-3, with 7 positions matching TRBD1. The V gene end was trimmed by 10 bases and the J gene end by 2 bases; junction bases not matched to a gene: 12. Germline V gives CDR1 MNHNS, CDR2 SASEGT. The CDR3 totals 15 residues. The CDR3 region has the DNA TGTGCCACCCATTTAGACAGGGCGTTCACAGATACGCAGTATTTT. It codes for CATHLDRAFTDTQYF.

The gene calls are TRBV12-3 or TRBV12-4 and TRBJ1-4, with unresolved D. This CDR3 region has 12 residues. With 5 bases removed from V and 11 bases from J, the gap between germline ends came to 12 bases. CDR3 region: CASSPDAGKLFF. The CDR3 region has the DNA TGTGCCAGCAGTCCCGACGCGGGGAAACTGTTTTTT.

The rearrangement links TRBV27 to TRBJ2-1, with TRBD2 matching over 7 bases. The V segment lost 3 bases and the J segment 7 bases; nucleotides outside the gene matches: 6. The CDR3 contains 14 residues. CDR1 and CDR2 from the germline V gene are MNHEY and SMNVEV (reference sequence). CDR3 DNA sequence: TGTGCCAGCAGTTTTAGCGGGCCTCCGAATGAGCAGTTCTTC. Its translation is CASSFSGPPNEQFF.

This clonotype was picked up many times. This chain connects TRBV27 to TRBJ1-2; TRBD1 matches 7 bases. Trimming removed 2 bases from V and 3 bases from J; junction bases left unmatched: 6. From germline, CDR1 is MNHEY and CDR2 SMNVEV (reference sequence). CDR3 length equals 15 residues. The CDR3 is CASSLAGGRYYGYTF. CDR3 coding DNA: TGTGCCAGCAGTTTAGCAGGGGGACGGTACTATGGCTACACCTTC.

This clonotype has at least ten counts. The chain is built from TRBV5-5 and TRBJ1-1; D is uncertain. Per the germline V gene, CDR1 is SGHKS and CDR2 is YYEKEE (reference sequence). V lost 4 bases, J lost 0 bases, and 13 bases lay in between. The CDR3 has 15 amino acids. The CDR3 nucleotides are TGTGCCAGCAGCCCGTCCGTGACAATGAACACTGAAGCTTTCTTT. Protein: CASSPSVTMNTEAFF.